The clone carrying this TCR beta chain came up a few times. Its antigen is unidentified. The junction departs from the called germline gene at one end, perhaps through a read error. Lactation, pregnancy, other autoimmune disease or uncontrolled infection led to exclusion of patients. This CDR3 spans 15 amino acids. In germline, CDR1 is SQVTM, CDR2 ANQGSEA. This entry is derived from a study of T cells in Graves' hyperthyroidism and ophthalmopathy. Amplification targeted TCR beta CDR3 regions from RNA transcripts. Using the HTBI primer set, a first-round RT-PCR was run on the TCR CDR3. From the multiplex PCR reads, TCRdb called clonotypes with MiXCR, one entry per CDR3 protein. The repertoire holds 350,000 or so distinct CDR3 sequences, with 21% as singletons. Study results and caveats: Ophthalmopathy onset followed model prediction by a median about seven months.

The J gene is TRBJ2-4, the V gene TRBV29-1, with 10 bases identical to TRBD1. Sequencing was carried out using blood. This receptor was identified in a woman aged 50 to 60 with Graves' hyperthyroidism. CDR3 DNA: TGCAACGTTGATGGGACAGGGGAAGGCAAAAACATTCAGTACTTC. Its translation: CNVDGTGEGKNIQYF.